This T cell receptor (beta chain) stems from a study of T cells in Graves' hyperthyroidism and ophthalmopathy. TCR beta CDR3 sequences were amplified from RNA transcripts. A set of HTBI primers served as the primers for a first-round RT-PCR of the TCR CDR3. TCRdb recomputed calls from the multiplex PCR reads with MiXCR, one row per CDR3 protein. The top ten hold roughly 24% of the sample, which has 270,000 or so distinct CDR3 sequences, less than 30% seen once. CDR3 length: 15 amino acids. Per germline, CDR1 LNHDA and CDR2 SQIVND (reference sequence). V lost 4 bases, J lost 2 bases, and 15 bases lay in between. This clonotype was detected ten times or more.

The sample comprised blood. V is TRBV19 and J is TRBJ2-7; D gene unclear. The TCR was taken from a man in his forties or fifties with Graves' hyperthyroidism that later progressed to Graves' ophthalmopathy. The CDR3 sequence: CASSTQVGGTYEQYF. DNA of the CDR3: TGTGCCAGTAGTACTCAGGTGGGCGGAACCTACGAGCAGTACTTC.